In this sample, the clone carrying this TCR beta chain turned up a few times. Its antigen remains unidentified. The sample belongs to a study of CD8 T cells in Susac syndrome. The authors reverse transcribed roughly 0.5 to 1 ug RNA with random hexamers. A multiplex approach, immunoSEQ multiplex PCR, amplified TCR beta CDR3 across 54 Vbeta and 13 Jbeta. TCRdb recomputed calls from the immunoSEQ multiplex PCR reads with MiXCR, one row per CDR3 protein. Among around 100,000 distinct CDR3 sequences listed, approximately 95% were seen once. The CDR3 is 15 amino acids. J was trimmed by 4 bases and V by 5 bases; bases with no gene match: 7. Study results and caveats: It was acknowledged by the study that relatively few individuals were included in its TCR sequencing and HLA analysis.

The material sequenced was CD8+ T cells from PBMCs. The clonotype was recovered from a human donor with Susac syndrome. The genes are TRBV12-3 or TRBV12-4 and TRBJ2-5, with TRBD2 matching over 10 bases. The CDR3 protein is CASSPGLAGVETQYF. The DNA for the CDR3 is TGTGCCAGCAGTCCCGGGCTAGCGGGAGTAGAGACCCAGTACTTC.